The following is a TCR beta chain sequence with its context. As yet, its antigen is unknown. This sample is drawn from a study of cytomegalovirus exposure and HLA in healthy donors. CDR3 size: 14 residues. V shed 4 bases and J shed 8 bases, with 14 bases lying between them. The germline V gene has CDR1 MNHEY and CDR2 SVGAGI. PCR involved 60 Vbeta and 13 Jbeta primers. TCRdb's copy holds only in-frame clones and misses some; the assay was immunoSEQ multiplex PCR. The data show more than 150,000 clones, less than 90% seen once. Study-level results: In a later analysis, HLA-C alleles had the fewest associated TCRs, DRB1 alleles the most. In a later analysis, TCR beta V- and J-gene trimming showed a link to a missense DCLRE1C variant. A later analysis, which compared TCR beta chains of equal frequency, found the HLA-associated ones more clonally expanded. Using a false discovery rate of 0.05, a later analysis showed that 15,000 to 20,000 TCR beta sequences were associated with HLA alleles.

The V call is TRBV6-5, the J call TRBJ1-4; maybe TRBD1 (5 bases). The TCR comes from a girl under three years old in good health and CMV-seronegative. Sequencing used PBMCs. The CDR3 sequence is CASSWQGRGEKLFF. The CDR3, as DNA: TGTGCCAGCAGTTGGCAGGGCCGGGGGGAAAAACTGTTTTTT.